This T cell receptor beta chain was documented in a study of T cells after yellow fever vaccination. A universal primer site and UMIs were added as TCR cDNA was made by 5'RACE template switching. TCRdb recomputed calls from the 5' RACE reads with MiXCR, one row per CDR3 protein. The table has fewer than 500,000 distinct CDR3 sequences, around 20% seen once; the top ten hold 15% to 20%. The CDR3 totals 15 residues. V was shortened by 5 bases and J by 3 bases, with 16 bases between the two germline ends. The germline V gene has CDR1 MNHEY and CDR2 SMNVEV (reference sequence). This receptor was taken from a young man who received the YFV17D yellow fever vaccine. This specimen was PBMCs, taken before the yellow fever booster vaccination. The chain links TRBV27 to TRBJ1-1; weak D call: TRBD1 (5 bases). CDR3 nucleotides: TGTGCCAGCAGTCCGTATCCTCCGGGGGACACTGAAGCTTTCTTT. It translates to CASSPYPPGDTEAFF.